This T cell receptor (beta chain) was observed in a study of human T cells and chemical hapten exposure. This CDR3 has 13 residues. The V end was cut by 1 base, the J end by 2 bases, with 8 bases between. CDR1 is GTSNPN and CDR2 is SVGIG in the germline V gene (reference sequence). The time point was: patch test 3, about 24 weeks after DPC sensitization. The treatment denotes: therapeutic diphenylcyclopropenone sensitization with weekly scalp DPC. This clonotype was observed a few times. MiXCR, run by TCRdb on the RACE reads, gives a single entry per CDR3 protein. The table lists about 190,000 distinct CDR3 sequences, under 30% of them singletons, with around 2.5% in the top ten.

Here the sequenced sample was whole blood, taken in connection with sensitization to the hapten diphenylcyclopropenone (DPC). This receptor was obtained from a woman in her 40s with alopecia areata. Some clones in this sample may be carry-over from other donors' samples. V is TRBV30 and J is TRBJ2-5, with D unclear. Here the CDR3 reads CAWSGTLQETQYF. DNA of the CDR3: TGTGCCTGGAGTGGTACACTACAAGAGACCCAGTACTTC.